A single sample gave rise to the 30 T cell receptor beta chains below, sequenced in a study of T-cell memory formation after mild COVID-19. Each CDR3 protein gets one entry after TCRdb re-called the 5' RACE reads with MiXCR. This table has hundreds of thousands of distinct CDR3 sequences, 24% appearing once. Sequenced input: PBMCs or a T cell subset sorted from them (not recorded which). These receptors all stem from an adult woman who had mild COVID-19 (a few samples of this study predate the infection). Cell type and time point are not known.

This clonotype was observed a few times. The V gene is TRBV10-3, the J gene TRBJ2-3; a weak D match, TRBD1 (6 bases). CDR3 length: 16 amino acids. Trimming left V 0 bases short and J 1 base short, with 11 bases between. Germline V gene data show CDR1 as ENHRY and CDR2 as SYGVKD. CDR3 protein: CAISESGGPRTDTQYF. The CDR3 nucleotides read TGTGCCATCAGTGAGTCTGGGGGCCCACGCACAGATACGCAGTATTTT.

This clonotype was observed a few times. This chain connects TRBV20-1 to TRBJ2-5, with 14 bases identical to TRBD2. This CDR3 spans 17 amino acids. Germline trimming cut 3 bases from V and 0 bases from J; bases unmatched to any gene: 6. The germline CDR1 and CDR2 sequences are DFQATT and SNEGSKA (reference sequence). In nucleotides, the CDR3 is TGCAGTGCTAGCCTCGGACTAGCGGGAGGTTACCAAGAGACCCAGTACTTC. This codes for CSASLGLAGGYQETQYF.

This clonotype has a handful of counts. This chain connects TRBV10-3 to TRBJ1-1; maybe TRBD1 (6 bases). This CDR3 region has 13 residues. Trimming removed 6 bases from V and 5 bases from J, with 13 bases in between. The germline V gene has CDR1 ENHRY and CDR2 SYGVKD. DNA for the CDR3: TGTGCCATCAGAACCACAGGGAATACTGAAGCTTTCTTT. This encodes CAIRTTGNTEAFF.

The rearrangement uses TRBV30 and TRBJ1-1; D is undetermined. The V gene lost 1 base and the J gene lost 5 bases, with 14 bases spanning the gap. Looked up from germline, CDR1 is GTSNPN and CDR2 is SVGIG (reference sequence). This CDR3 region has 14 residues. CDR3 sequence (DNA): TGTGCCTGGAGTGCCGTTAATGGATTTACTGAAGCTTTCTTT. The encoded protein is CAWSAVNGFTEAFF.

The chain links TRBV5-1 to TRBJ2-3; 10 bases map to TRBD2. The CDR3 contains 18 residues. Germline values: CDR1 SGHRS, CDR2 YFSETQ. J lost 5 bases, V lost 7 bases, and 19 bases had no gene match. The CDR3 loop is CASSQSLAGVYSEDTQYF. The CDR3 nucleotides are TGCGCCAGCTCCCAGTCCCTAGCGGGGGTGTATTCAGAAGATACGCAGTATTTT.

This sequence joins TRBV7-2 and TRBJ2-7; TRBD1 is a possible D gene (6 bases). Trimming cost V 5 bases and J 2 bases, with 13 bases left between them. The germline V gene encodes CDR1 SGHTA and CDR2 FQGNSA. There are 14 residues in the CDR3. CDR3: CASSPWDTTYEQYF. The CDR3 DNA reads TGTGCCAGCAGCCCCTGGGACACAACCTACGAGCAGTACTTC.

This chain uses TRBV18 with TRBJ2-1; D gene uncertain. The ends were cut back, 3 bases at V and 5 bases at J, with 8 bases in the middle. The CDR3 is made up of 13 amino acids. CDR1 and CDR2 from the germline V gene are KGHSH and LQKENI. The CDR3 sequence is CASSPATNNEQFF. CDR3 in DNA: TGTGCCAGCTCACCGGCAACTAACAATGAGCAGTTCTTC.

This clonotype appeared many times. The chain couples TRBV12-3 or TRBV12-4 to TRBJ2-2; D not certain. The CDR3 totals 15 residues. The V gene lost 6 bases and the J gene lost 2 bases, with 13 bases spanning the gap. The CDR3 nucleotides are TGTGCCAGCAGCAGCCGGGCCCCTAACACCGGGGAGCTGTTTTTT. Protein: CASSSRAPNTGELFF.

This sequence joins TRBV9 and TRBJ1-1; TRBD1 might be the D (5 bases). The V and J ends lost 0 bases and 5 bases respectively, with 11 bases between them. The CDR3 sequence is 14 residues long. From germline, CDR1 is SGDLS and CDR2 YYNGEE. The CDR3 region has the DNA TGTGCCAGCAGCGTAGGAGGGGCGCTGACTGAAGCTTTCTTT. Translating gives CASSVGGALTEAFF.

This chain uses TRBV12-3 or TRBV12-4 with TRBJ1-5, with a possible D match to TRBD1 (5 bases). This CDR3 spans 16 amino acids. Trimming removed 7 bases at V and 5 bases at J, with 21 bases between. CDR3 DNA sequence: TGTGCCAGCATTAAGACTTCAGGGACCCCACATCAGCCCCAGCATTTT. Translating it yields CASIKTSGTPHQPQHF.

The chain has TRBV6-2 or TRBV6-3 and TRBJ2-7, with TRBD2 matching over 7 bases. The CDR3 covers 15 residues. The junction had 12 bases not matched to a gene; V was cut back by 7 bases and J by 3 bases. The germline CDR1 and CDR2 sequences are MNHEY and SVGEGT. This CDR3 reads CASNILAASHYEQYF. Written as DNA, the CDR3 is TGTGCCAGCAATATCCTAGCGGCCTCTCACTACGAGCAGTACTTC.

The chain's CDR3 is CASGVEFEQYF. As DNA, the CDR3 is TGCGCCAGCGGCGTCGAGTTCGAGCAGTACTTC. This rearrangement joins TRBV5-1 to TRBJ2-7; D remains unclear. V lost 7 bases and J 6 bases, leaving 11 bases between the germline ends. The germline gives CDR1 SGHRS, CDR2 YFSETQ. The CDR3 totals 11 residues. Full variable domain (missing parts from reference TRBV5-1 and TRBJ2-7): KAGVTQTPRYLIKTRGQQVTLSCSPISGHRSVSWYQQTPGQGLQFLFEYFSETQRNKGNFPGRFSGRQFSNSRSEMNVSTLELGDSALYLCASGVEFEQYFGPGTRLTVT.

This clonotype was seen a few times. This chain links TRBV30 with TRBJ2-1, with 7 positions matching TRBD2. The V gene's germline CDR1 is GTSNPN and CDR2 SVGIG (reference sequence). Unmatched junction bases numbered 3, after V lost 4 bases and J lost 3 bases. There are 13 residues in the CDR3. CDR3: CAWNPSGYNEQFF. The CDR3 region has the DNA TGTGCCTGGAATCCTAGCGGCTACAATGAGCAGTTCTTC.

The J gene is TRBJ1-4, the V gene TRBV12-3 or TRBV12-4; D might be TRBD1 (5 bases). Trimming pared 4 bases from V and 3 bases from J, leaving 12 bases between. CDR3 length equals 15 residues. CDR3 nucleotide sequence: TGTGCCAGCAGTTCTCAGGGAAAGTCTAATGAAAAACTGTTTTTT. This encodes CASSSQGKSNEKLFF.

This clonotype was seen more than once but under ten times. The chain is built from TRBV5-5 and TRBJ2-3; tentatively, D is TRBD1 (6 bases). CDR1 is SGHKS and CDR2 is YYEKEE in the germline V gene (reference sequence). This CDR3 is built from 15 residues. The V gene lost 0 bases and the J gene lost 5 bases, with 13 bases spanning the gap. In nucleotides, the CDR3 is TGTGCCAGCAGCTTGGCCAGGGGCCCTTTAGATACGCAGTATTTT. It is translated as CASSLARGPLDTQYF.

The CDR3 DNA sequence: TGTGCCAGCAGTGGGACAGACTCCTACAATGAGCAGTTCTTC. Its protein product is CASSGTDSYNEQFF. V gene TRBV7-9 combines with J gene TRBJ2-1; 7 bases fit TRBD1. The CDR3 totals 14 residues. Per germline, CDR1 SEHNR and CDR2 FQNEAQ (reference sequence). J lost 0 bases, V lost 6 bases, and 2 bases had no gene match.

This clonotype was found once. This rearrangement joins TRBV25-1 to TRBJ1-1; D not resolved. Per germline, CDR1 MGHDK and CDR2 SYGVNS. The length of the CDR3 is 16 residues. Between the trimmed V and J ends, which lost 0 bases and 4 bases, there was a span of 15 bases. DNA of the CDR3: TGTGCCAGCAGTGAATATCCCCCCTTTGTTCGCACTGAAGCTTTCTTT. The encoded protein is CASSEYPPFVRTEAFF.

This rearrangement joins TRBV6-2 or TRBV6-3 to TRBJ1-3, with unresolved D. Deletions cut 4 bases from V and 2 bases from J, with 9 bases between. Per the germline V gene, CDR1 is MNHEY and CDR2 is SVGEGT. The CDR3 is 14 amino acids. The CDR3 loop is CASSWAVAGNTIYF. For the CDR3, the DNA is TGTGCCAGCAGTTGGGCAGTGGCTGGAAACACCATATATTTT.

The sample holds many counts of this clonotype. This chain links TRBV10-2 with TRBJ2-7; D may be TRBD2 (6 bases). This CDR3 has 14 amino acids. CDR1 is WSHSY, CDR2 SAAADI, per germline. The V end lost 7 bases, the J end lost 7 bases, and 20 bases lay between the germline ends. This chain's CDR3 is CASTGAGSIREQYF. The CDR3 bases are TGCGCCAGCACTGGAGCGGGTTCAATACGGGAGCAGTACTTC.

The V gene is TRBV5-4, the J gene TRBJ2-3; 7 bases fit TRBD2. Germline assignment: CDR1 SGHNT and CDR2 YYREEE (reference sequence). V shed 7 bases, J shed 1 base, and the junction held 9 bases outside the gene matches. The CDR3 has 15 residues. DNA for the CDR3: TGTGCCAGCGCGGGGGTGGGCAGGGGCACAGATACGCAGTATTTT. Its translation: CASAGVGRGTDTQYF.

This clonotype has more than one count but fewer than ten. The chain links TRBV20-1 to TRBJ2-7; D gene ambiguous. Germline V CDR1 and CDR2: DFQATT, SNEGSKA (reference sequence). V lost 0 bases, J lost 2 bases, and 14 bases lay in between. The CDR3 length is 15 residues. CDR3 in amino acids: CSARDSVAPTYEQYF. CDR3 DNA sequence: TGCAGTGCTAGAGATAGTGTCGCGCCAACCTACGAGCAGTACTTC.

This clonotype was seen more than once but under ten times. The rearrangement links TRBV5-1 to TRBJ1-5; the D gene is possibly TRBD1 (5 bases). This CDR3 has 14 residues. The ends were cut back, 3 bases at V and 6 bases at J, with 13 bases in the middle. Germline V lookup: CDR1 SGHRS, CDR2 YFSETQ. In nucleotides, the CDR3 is TGCGCCAGCAGCTCGGGGGGGATCGGTCAGCCCCAGCATTTT. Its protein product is CASSSGGIGQPQHF.

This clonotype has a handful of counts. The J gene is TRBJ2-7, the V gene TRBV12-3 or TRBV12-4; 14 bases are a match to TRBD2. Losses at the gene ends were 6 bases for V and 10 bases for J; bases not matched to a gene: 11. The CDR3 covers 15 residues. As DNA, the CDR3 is TGTGCCAGCAGCCCTACCGGGACTAGCGGGAGTGAACAGTACTTC. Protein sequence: CASSPTGTSGSEQYF.

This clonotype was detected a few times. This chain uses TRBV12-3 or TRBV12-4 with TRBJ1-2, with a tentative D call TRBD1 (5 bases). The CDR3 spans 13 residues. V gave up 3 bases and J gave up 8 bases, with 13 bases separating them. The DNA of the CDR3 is TGTGCCAGCAGTTTTTGGGGGGATGAGGGCTACACCTTC. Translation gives CASSFWGDEGYTF.

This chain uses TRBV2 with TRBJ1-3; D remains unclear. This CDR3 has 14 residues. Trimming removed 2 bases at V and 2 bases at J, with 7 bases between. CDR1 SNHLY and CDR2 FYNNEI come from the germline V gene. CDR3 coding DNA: TGTGCCAGCAGTGAACCCCCGGCTGGAAACACCATATATTTT. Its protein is CASSEPPAGNTIYF. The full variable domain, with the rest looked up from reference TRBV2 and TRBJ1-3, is EPEVTQTPSHQVTQMGQEVILRCVPISNHLYFYWYRQILGQKVEFLVSFYNNEISEKSEIFDDQFSVERPDGSNFTLKIRSTKLEDSAMYFCASSEPPAGNTIYFGEGSWLTVV.

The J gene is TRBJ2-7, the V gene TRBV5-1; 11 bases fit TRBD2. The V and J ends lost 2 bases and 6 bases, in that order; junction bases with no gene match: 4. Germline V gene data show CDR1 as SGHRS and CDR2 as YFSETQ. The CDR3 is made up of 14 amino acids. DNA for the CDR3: TGCGCCAGCAGCTTCGGACTAGCGGGCGCCGAGCAGTACTTC. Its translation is CASSFGLAGAEQYF. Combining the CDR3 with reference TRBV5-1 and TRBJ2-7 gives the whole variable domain KAGVTQTPRYLIKTRGQQVTLSCSPISGHRSVSWYQQTPGQGLQFLFEYFSETQRNKGNFPGRFSGRQFSNSRSEMNVSTLELGDSALYLCASSFGLAGAEQYFGPGTRLTVT.

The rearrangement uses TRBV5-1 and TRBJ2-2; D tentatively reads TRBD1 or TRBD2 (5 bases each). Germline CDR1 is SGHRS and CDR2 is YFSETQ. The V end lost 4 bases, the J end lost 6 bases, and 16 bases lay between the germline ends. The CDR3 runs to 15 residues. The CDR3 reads CASSTGPNNSGELFF. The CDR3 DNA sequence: TGCGCCAGCAGCACGGGACCTAACAACTCCGGGGAGCTGTTTTTT.

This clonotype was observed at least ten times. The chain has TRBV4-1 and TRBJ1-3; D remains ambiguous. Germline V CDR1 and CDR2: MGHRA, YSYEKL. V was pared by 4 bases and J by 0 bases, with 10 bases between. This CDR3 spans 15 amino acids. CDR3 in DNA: TGCGCCAGCAGCCGACCAGGAGTCTCTGGAAACACCATATATTTT. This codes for CASSRPGVSGNTIYF.

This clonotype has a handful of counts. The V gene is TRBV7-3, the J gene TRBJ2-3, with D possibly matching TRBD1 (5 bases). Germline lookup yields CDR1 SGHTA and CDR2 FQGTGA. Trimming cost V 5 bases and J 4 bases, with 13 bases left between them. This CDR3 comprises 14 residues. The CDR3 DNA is TGTGCCAGCAGCCGAAGCTTACAGGCAGATACGCAGTATTTT. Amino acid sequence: CASSRSLQADTQYF.

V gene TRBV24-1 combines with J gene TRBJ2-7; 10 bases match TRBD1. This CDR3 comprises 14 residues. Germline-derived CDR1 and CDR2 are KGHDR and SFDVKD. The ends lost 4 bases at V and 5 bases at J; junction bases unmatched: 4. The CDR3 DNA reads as TGTGCCACCAGTGACTCCGGGACAGGGGACGAGCAGTACTTC. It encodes CATSDSGTGDEQYF.